The rows below give T cell receptor beta chains drawn from one sample of a study of identical twins. TCRdb processed the 5' RACE reads anew with MiXCR; each CDR3 protein has one entry. This sample has under 900,000 distinct CDR3 sequences; approximately 13% occur once, and the top ten carry around 1.5%. In addition, the sample was reused for a study of yellow fever vaccine responses in identical twins.

The sample consisted of PBMCs. All receptors come from a woman aged 18-29 years in good health. CDR3s include the opening cysteine and the closing phenylalanine or tryptophan. The order of the fields is D gene, CDR3 length, V gene, J gene, clone size, CDR3 DNA, CDR3 protein. The D gene is left open where the match is weak. The listing skips clone size in some rows; elsewhere it reads once, few, many or a size class.

D gene: -
CDR3 length: 18
V gene: TRBV28
J gene: TRBJ2-1
clone size: few
CDR3 DNA: TGTGCCAGCAGTTCCATGGCCCCGGTGCCCTCCGGATACAATGAGCAGTTCTTC
CDR3 protein: CASSSMAPVPSGYNEQFF

D gene: TRBD2
CDR3 length: 16
V gene: TRBV7-8
J gene: TRBJ2-3
clone size: -
CDR3 DNA: TGTGCCAGCAGAAGGACTAGCGGGAGTAGGGGAGATACGCAGTATTTT
CDR3 protein: CASRRTSGSRGDTQYF

D gene: TRBD2
CDR3 length: 14
V gene: TRBV20-1
J gene: TRBJ2-2
clone size: few
CDR3 DNA: TGCAGTGCTAGTCGGGGGGGGAACACCGGGGAGCTGTTTTTT
CDR3 protein: CSASRGGNTGELFF

D gene: -
CDR3 length: 16
V gene: TRBV4-1
J gene: TRBJ1-3
clone size: -
CDR3 DNA: TGCGCCAGCAGCCAAGAACAGACCTTGATCGGAAACACCATATATTTT
CDR3 protein: CASSQEQTLIGNTIYF

D gene: -
CDR3 length: 14
V gene: TRBV7-9
J gene: TRBJ2-5
clone size: -
CDR3 DNA: TGTGCCAGCGAGGGACGGGACACCCAAGAGACCCAGTACTTC
CDR3 protein: CASEGRDTQETQYF

D gene: TRBD2
CDR3 length: 16
V gene: TRBV5-1
J gene: TRBJ2-1
clone size: many
CDR3 DNA: TGCGCCAGCAGCTTGGGTGCTAGCGGGGGAAACAATGAGCAGTTCTTC
CDR3 protein: CASSLGASGGNNEQFF

D gene: -
CDR3 length: 14
V gene: TRBV3-1
J gene: TRBJ1-1
clone size: -
CDR3 DNA: TGTGCCAGCAGCCAAGAGTGGGGTCACACTGAAGCTTTCTTT
CDR3 protein: CASSQEWGHTEAFF

D gene: TRBD1
CDR3 length: 15
V gene: TRBV12-3/TRBV12-4
J gene: TRBJ2-5
clone size: -
CDR3 DNA: TGTGCCAGCAGGCTCAGGAAAGGGGGCGGAGAGACCCAGTACTTC
CDR3 protein: CASRLRKGGGETQYF

D gene: TRBD2
CDR3 length: 14
V gene: TRBV7-2
J gene: TRBJ2-5
clone size: -
CDR3 DNA: TGTGCCAGCAGCCCGGGACTAGGTGGAGAGACCCAGTACTTC
CDR3 protein: CASSPGLGGETQYF

D gene: TRBD1
CDR3 length: 14
V gene: TRBV6-2/TRBV6-3
J gene: TRBJ2-1
clone size: many
CDR3 DNA: TGTGCCAGCAGTTGGGACAGTTCCTACAATGAGCAGTTCTTC
CDR3 protein: CASSWDSSYNEQFF

D gene: -
CDR3 length: 15
V gene: TRBV3-1
J gene: TRBJ1-2
clone size: many
CDR3 DNA: TGTGCCAGCAGCCCAACCGAATCTTTCAACTATGGCTACACCTTC
CDR3 protein: CASSPTESFNYGYTF

D gene: -
CDR3 length: 12
V gene: TRBV3-1
J gene: TRBJ2-1
clone size: many
CDR3 DNA: TGTGCCAGCAGCGGGCAGGGGACGGAGCAGTTCTTC
CDR3 protein: CASSGQGTEQFF

D gene: -
CDR3 length: 13
V gene: TRBV5-1
J gene: TRBJ1-1
clone size: few
CDR3 DNA: TGCGCCAGCAGCTTAAGCGTAAGCACTGAAGCTTTCTTT
CDR3 protein: CASSLSVSTEAFF

D gene: -
CDR3 length: 15
V gene: TRBV5-1
J gene: TRBJ1-4
clone size: -
CDR3 DNA: TGCGCCAGCAGCTGGGGGGGGACAATTGGGGAAAAACTGTTTTTT
CDR3 protein: CASSWGGTIGEKLFF

D gene: TRBD1
CDR3 length: 18
V gene: TRBV5-1
J gene: TRBJ1-2
clone size: few
CDR3 DNA: TGCGCCAGCAGCAGGGCAGGCGGACAGGGGATAGAACAGGGTGGCTACACCTTC
CDR3 protein: CASSRAGGQGIEQGGYTF

D gene: -
CDR3 length: 14
V gene: TRBV9
J gene: TRBJ1-2
clone size: -
CDR3 DNA: TGTGCCAGCAGCTTAGATTTGGGAGCATATGGCTACACCTTC
CDR3 protein: CASSLDLGAYGYTF

D gene: -
CDR3 length: 14
V gene: TRBV10-3
J gene: TRBJ2-5
clone size: -
CDR3 DNA: TGTGCCATCAGTGAGCCGGACCGCCAAGAGACCCAGTACTTC
CDR3 protein: CAISEPDRQETQYF

D gene: -
CDR3 length: 17
V gene: TRBV28
J gene: TRBJ2-1
clone size: many
CDR3 DNA: TGTGCCAGCACAGAGGCCGGTGGCTGGTCCTCCTACAATGAGCAGTTCTTC
CDR3 protein: CASTEAGGWSSYNEQFF

D gene: -
CDR3 length: 14
V gene: TRBV20-1
J gene: TRBJ2-1
clone size: -
CDR3 DNA: TGCAGTGCTAGAGATAGGGCAGGGTGGAATGAGCAGTTCTTC
CDR3 protein: CSARDRAGWNEQFF

D gene: TRBD1
CDR3 length: 13
V gene: TRBV2
J gene: TRBJ2-5
clone size: -
CDR3 DNA: TGTGCCAGCGGGGGACAGGGTCAAGAGACCCAGTACTTC
CDR3 protein: CASGGQGQETQYF

D gene: -
CDR3 length: 15
V gene: TRBV10-3
J gene: TRBJ2-2
clone size: -
CDR3 DNA: TGTGCCATCAGTGAGGTCTCAGGCGGGGCCGGGGAGCTGTTTTTT
CDR3 protein: CAISEVSGGAGELFF

D gene: TRBD2
CDR3 length: 17
V gene: TRBV20-1
J gene: TRBJ2-3
clone size: many
CDR3 DNA: TGCAGTGCTAGTGGGTCCACCGGGAGGGCCTTAGCAGATACGCAGTATTTT
CDR3 protein: CSASGSTGRALADTQYF

D gene: -
CDR3 length: 12
V gene: TRBV18
J gene: TRBJ2-5
clone size: -
CDR3 DNA: TGTGCCAGCTCACCATCGGAGAAGACCCAGTACTTC
CDR3 protein: CASSPSEKTQYF

D gene: TRBD2
CDR3 length: 16
V gene: TRBV15
J gene: TRBJ2-3
clone size: few
CDR3 DNA: TGTGCCACCAGCAGTTTCGCGGGAGCAGGGCCAGATACGCAGTATTTT
CDR3 protein: CATSSFAGAGPDTQYF

D gene: TRBD1
CDR3 length: 14
V gene: TRBV6-2/TRBV6-3
J gene: TRBJ2-7
clone size: -
CDR3 DNA: TGTGCCAGCAGTTACTTACAGGGGGCCGGCGAGCAGTACTTC
CDR3 protein: CASSYLQGAGEQYF

D gene: TRBD2
CDR3 length: 14
V gene: TRBV4-1
J gene: TRBJ2-7
clone size: -
CDR3 DNA: TGCGCCAGCAGCCACCAGTCGGGGGGATACGAGCAGTACTTC
CDR3 protein: CASSHQSGGYEQYF

D gene: TRBD2
CDR3 length: 15
V gene: TRBV20-1
J gene: TRBJ2-2
clone size: few
CDR3 DNA: TGCAGTGCTAGTAGACTAGCGGGACCCCCCGGGGAGCTGTTTTTT
CDR3 protein: CSASRLAGPPGELFF

D gene: TRBD1
CDR3 length: 16
V gene: TRBV11-2
J gene: TRBJ2-3
clone size: many
CDR3 DNA: TGTGCCAGCAGCTTAGACGGGACAGGGATCACAGATACGCAGTATTTT
CDR3 protein: CASSLDGTGITDTQYF

D gene: -
CDR3 length: 14
V gene: TRBV6-2/TRBV6-3
J gene: TRBJ2-3
clone size: -
CDR3 DNA: TGTGCCAGCAGTTACACGGGAAGGCCAGATACGCAGTATTTT
CDR3 protein: CASSYTGRPDTQYF

D gene: -
CDR3 length: 15
V gene: TRBV5-1
J gene: TRBJ2-3
clone size: few
CDR3 DNA: TGCGCCAGCAGCCTCGGGGCCCCTAACACAGATACGCAGTATTTT
CDR3 protein: CASSLGAPNTDTQYF

D gene: TRBD2
CDR3 length: 19
V gene: TRBV5-1
J gene: TRBJ2-3
clone size: few
CDR3 DNA: TGCGCCAGCAGCCCCCAGGGACTAGCGGGAGGGCCAGGCACAGATACGCAGTATTTT
CDR3 protein: CASSPQGLAGGPGTDTQYF

D gene: -
CDR3 length: 14
V gene: TRBV12-3/TRBV12-4
J gene: TRBJ2-3
clone size: many
CDR3 DNA: TGTGCCAGCAGCCCCGTGGGGGGGCAAGATACGCAGTATTTT
CDR3 protein: CASSPVGGQDTQYF

D gene: TRBD2
CDR3 length: 14
V gene: TRBV12-3/TRBV12-4
J gene: TRBJ2-1
clone size: few
CDR3 DNA: TGTGCCAGCAGTTTAGCGGTAGCGGGAGCTGAGCAGTTCTTC
CDR3 protein: CASSLAVAGAEQFF

D gene: TRBD2
CDR3 length: 17
V gene: TRBV7-8
J gene: TRBJ2-3
clone size: few
CDR3 DNA: TGTGCCAGCAGTTTTACTAGCGGGAGGAGAGGCACAGATACGCAGTATTTT
CDR3 protein: CASSFTSGRRGTDTQYF

D gene: -
CDR3 length: 16
V gene: TRBV7-2
J gene: TRBJ2-7
clone size: few
CDR3 DNA: TGTGCCAGCAGCTTAGCGGAGGGTAGCAGCACCTACGAGCAGTACTTC
CDR3 protein: CASSLAEGSSTYEQYF

D gene: TRBD2
CDR3 length: 16
V gene: TRBV6-1
J gene: TRBJ2-3
clone size: few
CDR3 DNA: TGTGCCAGCAGTGAAGACTGGCGGGGGGGCACAGATACGCAGTATTTT
CDR3 protein: CASSEDWRGGTDTQYF

D gene: TRBD2
CDR3 length: 16
V gene: TRBV2
J gene: TRBJ2-5
clone size: few
CDR3 DNA: TGTGCCAGCAGCCCATCGGGACTAGCGGGAGTGGAGACCCAGTACTTC
CDR3 protein: CASSPSGLAGVETQYF

D gene: TRBD1
CDR3 length: 15
V gene: TRBV15
J gene: TRBJ1-2
clone size: few
CDR3 DNA: TGTGCCACCAGCAGAGATCGGGACAGGGCCTATGGCTACACCTTC
CDR3 protein: CATSRDRDRAYGYTF

D gene: -
CDR3 length: 16
V gene: TRBV5-5
J gene: TRBJ2-5
clone size: few
CDR3 DNA: TGTGCCAGCAGATTCGACGACTCAACCTTAGGAAAGACCCAGTACTTC
CDR3 protein: CASRFDDSTLGKTQYF

D gene: -
CDR3 length: 17
V gene: TRBV7-8
J gene: TRBJ2-5
clone size: -
CDR3 DNA: TGTGCCAGCAGCTTAGCCCCCAACCAAGACAGAGAAGAGACCCAGTACTTC
CDR3 protein: CASSLAPNQDREETQYF

D gene: -
CDR3 length: 14
V gene: TRBV20-1
J gene: TRBJ2-2
clone size: -
CDR3 DNA: TGCAGTGCTAGAGATTCGGCAGGAATCGGGGAGCTGTTTTTT
CDR3 protein: CSARDSAGIGELFF

D gene: TRBD1
CDR3 length: 18
V gene: TRBV7-8
J gene: TRBJ1-4
clone size: -
CDR3 DNA: TGTGCCAGCAGCTTCTCCGGGACAGGGGGCGCATTCGGGGAAAAACTGTTTTTT
CDR3 protein: CASSFSGTGGAFGEKLFF

D gene: TRBD1
CDR3 length: 13
V gene: TRBV14
J gene: TRBJ1-1
clone size: few
CDR3 DNA: TGTGCCAGCAGAATCACAGGGGGCACTGAAGCTTTCTTT
CDR3 protein: CASRITGGTEAFF

D gene: -
CDR3 length: 15
V gene: TRBV5-5
J gene: TRBJ2-1
clone size: -
CDR3 DNA: TGTGCCAGCAGCTTGGTCAGGGGGGCCTACAATGAGCAGTTCTTC
CDR3 protein: CASSLVRGAYNEQFF

D gene: -
CDR3 length: 14
V gene: TRBV6-1
J gene: TRBJ1-4
clone size: -
CDR3 DNA: TGTGCCAGCAGTCCTAGCGGGGTTTATGAAAAACTGTTTTTT
CDR3 protein: CASSPSGVYEKLFF

D gene: -
CDR3 length: 14
V gene: TRBV10-3
J gene: TRBJ2-1
clone size: -
CDR3 DNA: TGTGCCATCAGTCCCGACAGCTCCTACAATGAGCAGTTCTTC
CDR3 protein: CAISPDSSYNEQFF

D gene: -
CDR3 length: 16
V gene: TRBV5-1
J gene: TRBJ2-4
clone size: many
CDR3 DNA: TGCGCCAGCAGCCCCCACCGGACTCTAGCCAAAAACATTCAGTACTTC
CDR3 protein: CASSPHRTLAKNIQYF

D gene: TRBD2
CDR3 length: 16
V gene: TRBV5-1
J gene: TRBJ2-7
clone size: -
CDR3 DNA: TGCGCCAGCAGCTCCCGACTAGCGGGAGGATTCTACGAGCAGTACTTC
CDR3 protein: CASSSRLAGGFYEQYF

D gene: TRBD2
CDR3 length: 18
V gene: TRBV29-1
J gene: TRBJ2-7
clone size: -
CDR3 DNA: TGCAGCGTTCTGGACGGGACTAGCGGGGGGGAGTGGTCCTACGAGCAGTACTTC
CDR3 protein: CSVLDGTSGGEWSYEQYF

D gene: -
CDR3 length: 18
V gene: TRBV28
J gene: TRBJ2-1
clone size: -
CDR3 DNA: TGTGCCAGCAGTTTAGTTTTTGCAGGGATCGGGGTGTCCGATGAGCAGTTCTTC
CDR3 protein: CASSLVFAGIGVSDEQFF

D gene: TRBD1
CDR3 length: 17
V gene: TRBV20-1
J gene: TRBJ2-3
clone size: few
CDR3 DNA: TGCAGTGCTCCCTCCGCCCGGGACAGGGGGTGGTCAGATACGCAGTATTTT
CDR3 protein: CSAPSARDRGWSDTQYF

D gene: TRBD2
CDR3 length: 16
V gene: TRBV7-6
J gene: TRBJ2-3
clone size: -
CDR3 DNA: TGTGCCAGCAGCTGGAGTAGCGGGGGGTTTCCAGATACGCAGTATTTT
CDR3 protein: CASSWSSGGFPDTQYF

D gene: -
CDR3 length: 15
V gene: TRBV10-3
J gene: TRBJ2-3
clone size: -
CDR3 DNA: TGTGCCATCAGTGCCGGGGCGCGTGAGACAGATACGCAGTATTTT
CDR3 protein: CAISAGARETDTQYF

D gene: TRBD1
CDR3 length: 16
V gene: TRBV19
J gene: TRBJ2-5
clone size: -
CDR3 DNA: TGTGCCAGTAGAGCTTTAGGACAGGGGGCTAAAGAGACCCAGTACTTC
CDR3 protein: CASRALGQGAKETQYF

D gene: -
CDR3 length: 14
V gene: TRBV2
J gene: TRBJ2-1
clone size: -
CDR3 DNA: TGTGCCAGCAGTGAAGCGGGGGGGCAGGGGCGGCAGTTCTTC
CDR3 protein: CASSEAGGQGRQFF

D gene: TRBD1
CDR3 length: 15
V gene: TRBV11-2
J gene: TRBJ1-6
clone size: few
CDR3 DNA: TGTGCCAGCAGCACCAGGGGGCTTATGGATTCACCCCTCCACTTT
CDR3 protein: CASSTRGLMDSPLHF

D gene: -
CDR3 length: 15
V gene: TRBV5-1
J gene: TRBJ2-3
clone size: -
CDR3 DNA: TGCGCCAGCAGCTTGAGTAGCGGAGCGCCGAATACGCAGTATTTT
CDR3 protein: CASSLSSGAPNTQYF